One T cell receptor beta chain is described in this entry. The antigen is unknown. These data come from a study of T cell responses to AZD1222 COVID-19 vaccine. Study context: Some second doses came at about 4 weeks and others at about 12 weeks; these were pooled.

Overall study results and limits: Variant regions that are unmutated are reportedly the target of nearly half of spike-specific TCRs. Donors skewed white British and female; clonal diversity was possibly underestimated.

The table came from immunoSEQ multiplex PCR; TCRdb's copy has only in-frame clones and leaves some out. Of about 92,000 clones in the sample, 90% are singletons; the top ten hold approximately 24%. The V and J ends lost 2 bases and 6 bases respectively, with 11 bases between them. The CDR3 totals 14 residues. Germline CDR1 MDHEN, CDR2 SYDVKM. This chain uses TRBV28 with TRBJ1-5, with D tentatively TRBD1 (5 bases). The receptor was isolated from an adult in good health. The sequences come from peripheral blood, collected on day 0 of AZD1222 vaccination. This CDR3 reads CASSLPGTSQPQHF. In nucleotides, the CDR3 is TGTGCCAGCAGTTTACCGGGGACGTCTCAGCCCCAGCATTTT.